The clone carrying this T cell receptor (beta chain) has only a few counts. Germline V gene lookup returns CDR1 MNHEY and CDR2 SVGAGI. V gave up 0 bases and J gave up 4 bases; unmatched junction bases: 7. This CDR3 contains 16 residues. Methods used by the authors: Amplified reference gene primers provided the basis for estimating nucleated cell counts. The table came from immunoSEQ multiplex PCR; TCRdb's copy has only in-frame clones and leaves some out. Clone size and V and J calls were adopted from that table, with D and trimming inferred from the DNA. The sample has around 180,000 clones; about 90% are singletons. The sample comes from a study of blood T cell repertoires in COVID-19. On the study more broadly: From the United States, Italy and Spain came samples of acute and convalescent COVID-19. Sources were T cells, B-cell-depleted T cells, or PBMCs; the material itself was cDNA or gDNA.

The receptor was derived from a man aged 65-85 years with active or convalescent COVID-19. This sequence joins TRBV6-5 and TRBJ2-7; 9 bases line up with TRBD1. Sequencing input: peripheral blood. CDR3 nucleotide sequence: TGTGCCAGCAGTTACTCGAGGGTGACAGGGGGTTACGAGCAGTACTTC. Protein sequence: CASSYSRVTGGYEQYF.